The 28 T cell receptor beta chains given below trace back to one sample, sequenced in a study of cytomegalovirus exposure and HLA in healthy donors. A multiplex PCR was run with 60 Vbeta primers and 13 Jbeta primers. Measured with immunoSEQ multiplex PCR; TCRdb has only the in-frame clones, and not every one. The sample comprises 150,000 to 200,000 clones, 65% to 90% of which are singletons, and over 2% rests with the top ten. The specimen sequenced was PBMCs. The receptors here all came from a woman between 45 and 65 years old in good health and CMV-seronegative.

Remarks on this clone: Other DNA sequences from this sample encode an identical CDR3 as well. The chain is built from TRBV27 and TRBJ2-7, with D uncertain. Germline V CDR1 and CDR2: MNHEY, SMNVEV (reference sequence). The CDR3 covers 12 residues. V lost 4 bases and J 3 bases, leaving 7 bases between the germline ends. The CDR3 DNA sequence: TGTGCCAGCAGTTCAACGAGCTACGAGCAGTACTTC. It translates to CASSSTSYEQYF.

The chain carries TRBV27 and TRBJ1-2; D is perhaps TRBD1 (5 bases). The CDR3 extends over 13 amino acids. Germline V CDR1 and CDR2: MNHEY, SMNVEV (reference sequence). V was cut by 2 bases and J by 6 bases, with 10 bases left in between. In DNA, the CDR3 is TGTGCCAGCAGTTTAGGGGGGGGGAATGGCTACACCTTC. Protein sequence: CASSLGGGNGYTF.

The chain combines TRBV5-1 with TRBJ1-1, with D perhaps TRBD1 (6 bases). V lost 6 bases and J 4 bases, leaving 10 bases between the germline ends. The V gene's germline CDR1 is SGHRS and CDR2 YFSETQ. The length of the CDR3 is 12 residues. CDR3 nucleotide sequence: TGCGCCAGCACCCTAGGGGGCACTGAAGCTTTCTTT. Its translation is CASTLGGTEAFF.

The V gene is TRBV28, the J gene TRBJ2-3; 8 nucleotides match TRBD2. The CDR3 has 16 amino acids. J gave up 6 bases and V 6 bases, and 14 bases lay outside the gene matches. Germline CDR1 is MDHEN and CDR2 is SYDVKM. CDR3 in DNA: TGTGCCAGCAGCGAAGGCGACGGGAGGGCCCGTGATACGCAGTATTTT. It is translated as CASSEGDGRARDTQYF.

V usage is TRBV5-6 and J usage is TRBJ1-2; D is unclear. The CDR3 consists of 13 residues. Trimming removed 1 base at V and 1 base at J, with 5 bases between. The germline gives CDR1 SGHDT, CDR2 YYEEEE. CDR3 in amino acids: CASSLNSNYGYTF. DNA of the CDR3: TGTGCCAGCAGCTTGAACAGTAACTATGGCTACACCTTC.

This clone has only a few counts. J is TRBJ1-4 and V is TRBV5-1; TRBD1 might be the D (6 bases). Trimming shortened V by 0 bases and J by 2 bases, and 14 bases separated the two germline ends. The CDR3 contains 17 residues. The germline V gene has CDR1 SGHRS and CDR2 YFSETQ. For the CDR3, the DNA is TGCGCCAGCAGCTTGGGAGCAGGGGTGGGCACTAATGAAAAACTGTTTTTT. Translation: CASSLGAGVGTNEKLFF.

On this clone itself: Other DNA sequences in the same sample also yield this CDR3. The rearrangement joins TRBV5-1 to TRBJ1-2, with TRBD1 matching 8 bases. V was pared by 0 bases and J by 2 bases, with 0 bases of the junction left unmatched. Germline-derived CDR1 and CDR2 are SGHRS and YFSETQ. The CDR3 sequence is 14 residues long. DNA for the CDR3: TGCGCCAGCAGCTTGGGGACAGGGAACTATGGCTACACCTTC. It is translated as CASSLGTGNYGYTF.

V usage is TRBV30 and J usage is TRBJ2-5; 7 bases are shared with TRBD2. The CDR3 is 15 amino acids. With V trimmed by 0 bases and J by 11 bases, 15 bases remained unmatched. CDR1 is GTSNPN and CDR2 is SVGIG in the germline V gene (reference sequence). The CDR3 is CAWSVVGGPGEEQYF. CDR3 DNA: TGTGCCTGGAGTGTGGTGGGAGGGCCGGGGGAAGAGCAGTACTTC.

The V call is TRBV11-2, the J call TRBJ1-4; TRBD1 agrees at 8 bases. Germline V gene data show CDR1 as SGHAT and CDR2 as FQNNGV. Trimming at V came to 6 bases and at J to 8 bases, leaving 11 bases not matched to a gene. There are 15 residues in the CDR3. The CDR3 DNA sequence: TGTGCCAGCAGTTCAAGAACAGGGGGTTACGAAAAACTGTTTTTT. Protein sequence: CASSSRTGGYEKLFF.

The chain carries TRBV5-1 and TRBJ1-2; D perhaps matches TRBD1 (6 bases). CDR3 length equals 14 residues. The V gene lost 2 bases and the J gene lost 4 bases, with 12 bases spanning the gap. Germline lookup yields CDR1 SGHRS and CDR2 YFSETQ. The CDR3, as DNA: TGCGCCAGCAGCTTCGCAGGGGTGGGCTATGGCTACACCTTC. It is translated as CASSFAGVGYGYTF.

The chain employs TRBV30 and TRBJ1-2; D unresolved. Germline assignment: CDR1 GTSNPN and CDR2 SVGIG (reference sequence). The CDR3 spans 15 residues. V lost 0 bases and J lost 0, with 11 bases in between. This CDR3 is CAWSVLGLTNYGYTF. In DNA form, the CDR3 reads TGTGCCTGGAGTGTACTTGGGCTCACTAACTATGGCTACACCTTC.

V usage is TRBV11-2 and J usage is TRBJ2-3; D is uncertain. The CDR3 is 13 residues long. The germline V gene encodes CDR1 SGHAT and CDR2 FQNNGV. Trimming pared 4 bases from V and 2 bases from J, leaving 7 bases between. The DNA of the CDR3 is TGTGCCAGCAGCTCCGGTCCCACAGATACGCAGTATTTT. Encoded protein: CASSSGPTDTQYF.

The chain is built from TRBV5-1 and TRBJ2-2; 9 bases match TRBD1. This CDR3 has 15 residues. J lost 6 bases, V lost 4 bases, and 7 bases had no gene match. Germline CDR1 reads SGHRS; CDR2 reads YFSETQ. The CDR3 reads CASSATGGLAGELFF. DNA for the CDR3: TGCGCCAGCAGCGCGACAGGGGGTTTGGCCGGGGAGCTGTTTTTT.

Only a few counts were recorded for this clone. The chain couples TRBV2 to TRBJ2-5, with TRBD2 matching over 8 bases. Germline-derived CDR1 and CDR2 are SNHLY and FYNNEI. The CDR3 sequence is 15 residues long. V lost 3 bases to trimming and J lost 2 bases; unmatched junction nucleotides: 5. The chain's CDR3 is CASSDSGVGQETQYF. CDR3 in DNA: TGTGCCAGCAGTGATAGCGGGGTGGGGCAAGAGACCCAGTACTTC.

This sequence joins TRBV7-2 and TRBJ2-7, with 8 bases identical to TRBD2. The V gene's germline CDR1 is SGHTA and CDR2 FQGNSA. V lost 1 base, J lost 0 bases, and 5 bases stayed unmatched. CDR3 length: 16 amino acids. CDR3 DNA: TGTGCCAGCAGCTTAGAGATCAGCGGGAGCTCCTACGAGCAGTACTTC. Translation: CASSLEISGSSYEQYF.

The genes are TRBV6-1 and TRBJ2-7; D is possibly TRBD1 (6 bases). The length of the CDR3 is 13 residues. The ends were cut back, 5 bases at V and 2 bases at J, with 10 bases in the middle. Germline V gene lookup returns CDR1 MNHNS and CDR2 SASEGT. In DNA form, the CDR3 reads TGTGCCAGCAGTCAAGGGACACCCTACGAGCAGTACTTC. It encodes CASSQGTPYEQYF.

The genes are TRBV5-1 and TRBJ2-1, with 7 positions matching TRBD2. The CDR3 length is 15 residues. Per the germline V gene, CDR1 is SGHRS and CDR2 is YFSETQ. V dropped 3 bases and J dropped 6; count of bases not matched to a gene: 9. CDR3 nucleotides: TGCGCCAGCAGCTCCCAAGCGGGACTTAGCAATGAGCAGTTCTTC. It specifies CASSSQAGLSNEQFF.

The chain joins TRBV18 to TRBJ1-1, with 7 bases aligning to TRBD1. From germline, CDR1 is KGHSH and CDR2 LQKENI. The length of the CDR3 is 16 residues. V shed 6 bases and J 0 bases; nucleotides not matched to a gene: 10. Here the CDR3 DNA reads TGTGCCAGCTCCCACGGGACAGTTTACATGAACACTGAAGCTTTCTTT. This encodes CASSHGTVYMNTEAFF.

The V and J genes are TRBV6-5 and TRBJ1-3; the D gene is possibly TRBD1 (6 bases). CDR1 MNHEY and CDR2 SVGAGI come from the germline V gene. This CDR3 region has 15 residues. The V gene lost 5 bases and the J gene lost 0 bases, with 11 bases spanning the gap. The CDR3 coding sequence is TGTGCCAGCAGTCCGGACAGCTTCTCTGGAAACACCATATATTTT. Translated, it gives CASSPDSFSGNTIYF.

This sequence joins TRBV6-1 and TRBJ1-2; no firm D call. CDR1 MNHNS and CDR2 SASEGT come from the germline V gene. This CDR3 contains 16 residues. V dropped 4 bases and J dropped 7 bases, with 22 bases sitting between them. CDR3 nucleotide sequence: TGTGCCAGCAGTGCACCCCAAGCGATCCTATTATTTGGCTACACCTTC. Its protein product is CASSAPQAILLFGYTF.

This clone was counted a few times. The CDR3 DNA sequence: TGTGCCAGCAGCTTAACAGGGTCTTTCACTGAAGCTTTCTTT. It translates to CASSLTGSFTEAFF. J is TRBJ1-1 and V is TRBV7-9; tentative D call: TRBD1 (6 bases). The CDR3 loop spans 14 amino acids. Germline V gives CDR1 SEHNR, CDR2 FQNEAQ (reference sequence). V was pared by 2 bases and J by 4 bases, with 11 bases between.

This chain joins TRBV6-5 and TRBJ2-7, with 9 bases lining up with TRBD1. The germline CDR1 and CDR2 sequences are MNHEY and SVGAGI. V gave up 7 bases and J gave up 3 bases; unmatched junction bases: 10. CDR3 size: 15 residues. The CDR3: CASTFPGQGVYEQYF. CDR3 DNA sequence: TGTGCCAGCACCTTTCCGGGACAGGGCGTCTACGAGCAGTACTTC.

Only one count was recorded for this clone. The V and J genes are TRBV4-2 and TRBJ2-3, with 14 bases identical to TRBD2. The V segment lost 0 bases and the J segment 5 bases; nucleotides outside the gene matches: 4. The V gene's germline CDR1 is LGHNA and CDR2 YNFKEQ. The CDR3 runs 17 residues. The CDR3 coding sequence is TGTGCCAGCAGCCAAGAGGGACTAGCGGGAGAATTAGATACGCAGTATTTT. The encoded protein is CASSQEGLAGELDTQYF.

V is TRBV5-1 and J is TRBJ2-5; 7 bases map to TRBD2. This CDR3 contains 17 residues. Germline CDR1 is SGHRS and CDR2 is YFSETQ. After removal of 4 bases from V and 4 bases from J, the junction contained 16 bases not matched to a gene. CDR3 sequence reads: CASSRWEASGIGETQYF. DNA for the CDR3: TGCGCCAGCAGCCGCTGGGAAGCGAGCGGGATTGGAGAGACCCAGTACTTC. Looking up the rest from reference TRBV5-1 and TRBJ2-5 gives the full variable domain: KAGVTQTPRYLIKTRGQQVTLSCSPISGHRSVSWYQQTPGQGLQFLFEYFSETQRNKGNFPGRFSGRQFSNSRSEMNVSTLELGDSALYLCASSRWEASGIGETQYFGPGTRLLVL.

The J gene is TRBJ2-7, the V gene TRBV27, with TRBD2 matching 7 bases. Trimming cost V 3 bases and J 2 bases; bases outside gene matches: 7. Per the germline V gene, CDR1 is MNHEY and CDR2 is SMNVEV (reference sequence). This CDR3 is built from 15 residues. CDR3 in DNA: TGTGCCAGCAGTTTCCTCAGGGCGGGGGCCTACGAGCAGTACTTC. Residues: CASSFLRAGAYEQYF.

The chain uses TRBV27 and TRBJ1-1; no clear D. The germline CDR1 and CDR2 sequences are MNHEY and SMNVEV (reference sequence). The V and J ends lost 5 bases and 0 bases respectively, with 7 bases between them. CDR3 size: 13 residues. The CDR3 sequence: CASSIVMNTEAFF. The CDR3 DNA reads TGTGCCAGCAGTATAGTTATGAACACTGAAGCTTTCTTT.

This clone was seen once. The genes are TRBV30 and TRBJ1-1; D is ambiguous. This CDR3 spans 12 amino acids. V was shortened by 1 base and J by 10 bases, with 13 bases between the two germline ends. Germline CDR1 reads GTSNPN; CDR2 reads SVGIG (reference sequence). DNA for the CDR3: TGTGCCTGGAGTGCCGCCCCGTCGCGAGCTTTCTTT. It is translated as CAWSAAPSRAFF.

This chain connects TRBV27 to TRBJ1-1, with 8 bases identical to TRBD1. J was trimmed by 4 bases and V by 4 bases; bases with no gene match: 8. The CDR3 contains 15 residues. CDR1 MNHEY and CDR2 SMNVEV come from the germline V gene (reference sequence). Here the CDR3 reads CASSSHTGGGTEAFF. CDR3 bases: TGTGCCAGCAGTTCACATACAGGGGGAGGCACTGAAGCTTTCTTT.